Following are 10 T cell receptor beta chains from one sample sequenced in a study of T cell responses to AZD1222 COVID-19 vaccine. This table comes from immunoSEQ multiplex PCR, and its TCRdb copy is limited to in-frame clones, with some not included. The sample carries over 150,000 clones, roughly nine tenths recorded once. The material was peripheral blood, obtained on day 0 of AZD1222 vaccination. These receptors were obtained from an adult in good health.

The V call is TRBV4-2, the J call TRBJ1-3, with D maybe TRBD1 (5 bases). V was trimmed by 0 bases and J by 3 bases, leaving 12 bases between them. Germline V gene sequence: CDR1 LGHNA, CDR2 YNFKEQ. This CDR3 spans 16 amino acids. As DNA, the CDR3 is TGTGCCAGCAGCCAAGAGATACGGGGGGTTGGAAACACCATATATTTT. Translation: CASSQEIRGVGNTIYF.

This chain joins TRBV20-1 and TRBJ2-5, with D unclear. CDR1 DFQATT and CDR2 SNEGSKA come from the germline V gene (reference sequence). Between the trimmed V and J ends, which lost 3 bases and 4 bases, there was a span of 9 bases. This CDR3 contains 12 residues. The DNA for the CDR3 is TGCAGTGCTAGTAGTCGTGGAGAGACCCAGTACTTC. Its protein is CSASSRGETQYF.

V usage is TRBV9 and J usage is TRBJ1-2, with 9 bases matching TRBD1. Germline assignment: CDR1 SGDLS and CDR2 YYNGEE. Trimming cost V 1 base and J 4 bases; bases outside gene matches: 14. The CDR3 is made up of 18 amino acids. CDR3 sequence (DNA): TGTGCCAGCAGCGTATCAGTCGGGACAGGGAAGAGGGGCTATGGCTACACCTTC. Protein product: CASSVSVGTGKRGYGYTF.

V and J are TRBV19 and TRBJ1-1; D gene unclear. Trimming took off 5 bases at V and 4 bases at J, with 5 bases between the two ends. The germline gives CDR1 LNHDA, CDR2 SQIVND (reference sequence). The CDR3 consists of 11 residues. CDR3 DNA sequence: TGTGCCAGTAGTCGGGGCACTGAAGCTTTCTTT. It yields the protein CASSRGTEAFF.

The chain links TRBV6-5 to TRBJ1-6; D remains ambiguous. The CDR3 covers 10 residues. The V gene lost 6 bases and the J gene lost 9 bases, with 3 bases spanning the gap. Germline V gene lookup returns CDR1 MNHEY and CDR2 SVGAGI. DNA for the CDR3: TGTGCCAGCAGCCCTTCACCCCTCCACTTT. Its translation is CASSPSPLHF.

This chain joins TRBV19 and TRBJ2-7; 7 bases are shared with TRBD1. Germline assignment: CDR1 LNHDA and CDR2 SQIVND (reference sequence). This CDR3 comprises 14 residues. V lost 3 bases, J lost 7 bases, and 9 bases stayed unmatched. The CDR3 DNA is TGTGCCAGTAGTATCCCGTACCGGACAGGAGAGCAGTACTTC. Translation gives CASSIPYRTGEQYF.

The CDR3, as DNA: TGCAGCGTGGGGACAGCCATGAACACTGAAGCTTTCTTT. Protein: CSVGTAMNTEAFF. The chain carries TRBV29-1 and TRBJ1-1; 7 bases agree with TRBD1. There are 13 residues in the CDR3. Germline CDR1 SQVTM, CDR2 ANQGSEA. V lost 6 bases and J lost 0; bases outside the gene matches: 4.

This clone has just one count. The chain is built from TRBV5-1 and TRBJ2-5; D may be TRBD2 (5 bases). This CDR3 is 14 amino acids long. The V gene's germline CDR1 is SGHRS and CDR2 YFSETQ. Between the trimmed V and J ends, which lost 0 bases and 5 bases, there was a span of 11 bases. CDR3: CASSLGLTGETQYF. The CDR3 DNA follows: TGCGCCAGCAGCTTGGGACTCACGGGGGAGACCCAGTACTTC. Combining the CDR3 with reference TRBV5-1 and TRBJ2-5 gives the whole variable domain KAGVTQTPRYLIKTRGQQVTLSCSPISGHRSVSWYQQTPGQGLQFLFEYFSETQRNKGNFPGRFSGRQFSNSRSEMNVSTLELGDSALYLCASSLGLTGETQYFGPGTRLLVL.

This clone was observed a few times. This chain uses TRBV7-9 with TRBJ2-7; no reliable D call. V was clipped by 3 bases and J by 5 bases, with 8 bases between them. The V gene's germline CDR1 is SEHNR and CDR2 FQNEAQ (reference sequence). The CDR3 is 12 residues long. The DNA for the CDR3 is TGTGCCAGCAGCTTTAGCAGTGACGAGCAGTACTTC. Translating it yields CASSFSSDEQYF.

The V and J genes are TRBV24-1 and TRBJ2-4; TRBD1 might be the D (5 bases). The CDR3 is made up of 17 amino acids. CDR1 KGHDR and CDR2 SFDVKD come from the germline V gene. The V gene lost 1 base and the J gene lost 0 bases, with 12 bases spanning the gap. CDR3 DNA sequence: TGTGCCACCAGTGATTTAAGACAGCCACTAGCCAAAAACATTCAGTACTTC. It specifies CATSDLRQPLAKNIQYF.